The 22 T cell receptor beta chains below come from one sample, sequenced in a study of T cells in localized non-small cell lung cancer. Clones were read by immunoSEQ multiplex PCR, and TCRdb kept only the in-frame ones, dropping some. The sample has almost 35,000 clones; 93% are singletons. The sequenced sample was peripheral blood, obtained before any cancer treatment. The receptors derive from a female donor of 60 years or more with stage I lung adenocarcinoma.

This sequence joins TRBV4-1 and TRBJ1-3; D might be TRBD1 (5 bases). From germline, CDR1 is MGHRA and CDR2 YSYEKL. The CDR3 extends over 15 amino acids. The V gene lost 3 bases and the J gene lost 0 bases, with 9 bases spanning the gap. As DNA, the CDR3 is TGCGCCAGCAGCCAGACAGTCCTCTCTGGAAACACCATATATTTT. This sequence encodes CASSQTVLSGNTIYF.

The rearrangement links TRBV14 to TRBJ2-1; 7 positions match TRBD1. V trimming: 1 base; J trimming: 1 base; junction bases outside the gene matches: 7. Germline-derived CDR1 and CDR2 are SGHDN and FVKESK. CDR3 size: 17 residues. The CDR3 nucleotides read TGTGCCAGCAGCCAAGCCGGAGGCAGGGGGTCCTACAATGAGCAGTTCTTC. Translating it yields CASSQAGGRGSYNEQFF.

This clone was counted once. The chain is built from TRBV21-1 and TRBJ2-7; the D call TRBD1 from the table was never checked on the DNA. TRBV21-1 is a known pseudogene. The CDR3 extends over 19 amino acids. The CDR3 loop is CASSKAPSRDSKHSYEQYV. The CDR3, as DNA: TGTGCCAGCAGCAAAGCGCCATCGCGGGACAGCAAACACTCCTACGAGCAGTACGTC.

CDR3 residues: CASSFQGVGNTIYF. The CDR3 nucleotides are TGTGCCAGCAGTTTCCAGGGTGTAGGAAACACCATATATTTT. The chain couples TRBV28 to TRBJ1-3; possible D gene TRBD1, 5 bases. The V and J ends lost 3 bases and 4 bases respectively, with 10 bases between them. CDR3 length: 14 amino acids. Germline lookup yields CDR1 MDHEN and CDR2 SYDVKM.

The chain links TRBV19 to TRBJ1-1; TRBD1 matches 8 bases. This CDR3 region has 18 residues. Unmatched junction bases numbered 13, after V lost 4 bases and J lost 0 bases. Germline CDR1 reads LNHDA; CDR2 reads SQIVND (reference sequence). The CDR3 sequence is CASSSPTGTGTMNTEAFF. The CDR3 DNA reads TGTGCCAGTAGTAGCCCTACCGGGACAGGCACTATGAACACTGAAGCTTTCTTT.

This clone was counted once. The rearrangement uses TRBV6-1 and TRBJ1-2; D possibly corresponds to TRBD1 (6 bases). CDR1 and CDR2 from the germline V gene are MNHNS and SASEGT. CDR3 size: 18 residues. The V end was cut by 3 bases, the J end by 5 bases, with 25 bases between. The CDR3 bases are TGTGCCAGCAGTGACCAGGGGCGAGCTTTTAATCGTGCGTATGGCTACACCTTC. This translates into CASSDQGRAFNRAYGYTF.

The chain links TRBV2 to TRBJ2-1; D remains unclear. The CDR3 length is 14 residues. Trimming pared 1 base from V and 7 bases from J, leaving 11 bases between. Germline V gene data show CDR1 as SNHLY and CDR2 as FYNNEI. The CDR3 here is CASSEGNSLNEQFF. In nucleotides, the CDR3 is TGTGCCAGCAGTGAAGGGAATAGCTTGAATGAGCAGTTCTTC.

The V call is TRBV19, the J call TRBJ1-4; D uncertain. This CDR3 comprises 13 residues. Germline V gene sequence: CDR1 LNHDA, CDR2 SQIVND (reference sequence). The V end lost 9 bases, the J end lost 3 bases, and 11 bases lay between the germline ends. The CDR3: CASARAANEKLFF. CDR3 coding DNA: TGTGCCAGCGCGAGAGCGGCTAATGAAAAACTGTTTTTT. The variable domain in full, completed from reference TRBV19 and TRBJ1-4, reads DGGITQSPKYLFRKEGQNVTLSCEQNLNHDAMYWYRQDPGQGLRLIYYSQIVNDFQKGDIAEGYSVSREKKESFPLTVTSAQKNPTAFYLCASARAANEKLFFGSGTQLSVL.

The chain couples TRBV7-2 to TRBJ2-5; TRBD2 matches 10 bases. The length of the CDR3 is 15 residues. Germline CDR1 is SGHTA and CDR2 is FQGNSA. J gave up 7 bases and V 6 bases, and 11 bases lay outside the gene matches. CDR3 amino acids: CASRPTGTSALTQYF. CDR3 DNA: TGTGCCAGCAGACCGACCGGGACTAGCGCTTTGACCCAGTACTTC.

The chain combines TRBV7-9 with TRBJ2-1; no clear D. Germline V gene data show CDR1 as SEHNR and CDR2 as FQNEAQ (reference sequence). The CDR3 runs to 18 residues. Trimming took off 0 bases at V and 0 bases at J, with 15 bases between the two ends. The CDR3 sequence is CASSLASTSRSSYNEQFF. CDR3 nucleotides: TGTGCCAGCAGCTTAGCTTCGACTTCACGGAGCTCCTACAATGAGCAGTTCTTC.

V is TRBV6-1 and J is TRBJ2-1; 10 positions agree with TRBD2. The CDR3 is 15 amino acids. Per germline, CDR1 MNHNS and CDR2 SASEGT. Trimming cost V 2 bases and J 8 bases; bases outside gene matches: 6. CDR3 coding DNA: TGTGCCAGCAGTGAAACACTAGCGGGATCGGATGAGCAGTTCTTC. Translating it yields CASSETLAGSDEQFF.

The rearrangement links TRBV9 to TRBJ2-3; 11 positions agree with TRBD2. V lost 4 bases, J lost 2 bases, and 9 bases stayed unmatched. This CDR3 spans 17 amino acids. Germline CDR1 and CDR2: SGDLS and YYNGEE. The CDR3 bases are TGTGCCAGCAGCCCCGGGCTAGCGGGAGGAGCCACAGATACGCAGTATTTT. It translates to CASSPGLAGGATDTQYF.

V gene TRBV5-8 combines with J gene TRBJ2-2; TRBD1 is a possible D gene (6 bases). V dropped 0 bases and J dropped 4 bases, with 10 bases sitting between them. The CDR3 has 15 amino acids. The germline CDR1 and CDR2 sequences are SGHTS and YDEGEE. The CDR3: CASSLEGGFTGELFF. The CDR3 DNA reads as TGTGCCAGCAGCTTGGAAGGGGGTTTCACCGGGGAGCTGTTTTTT.

The J gene is TRBJ1-1, the V gene TRBV28; 8 positions match TRBD1. The length of the CDR3 is 14 residues. The trim removed 3 bases at V and 4 bases at J, leaving 4 bases unmatched. Looked up from germline, CDR1 is MDHEN and CDR2 is SYDVKM. The CDR3 nucleotides read TGTGCCAGCAGTTTGCCAGGGGGCATCACTGAAGCTTTCTTT. Translating gives CASSLPGGITEAFF.

This clone was seen once. This chain links TRBV7-2 with TRBJ1-2; D is unclear. Germline values: CDR1 SGHTA, CDR2 FQGNSA. The V gene lost 1 base and the J gene lost 5 bases, with 20 bases spanning the gap. The CDR3 spans 17 residues. The CDR3 reads CASSLETSRRVRYGYTF. As DNA, the CDR3 is TGTGCCAGCAGCTTAGAAACATCGCGGAGGGTCCGATATGGCTACACCTTC.

This chain links TRBV5-1 with TRBJ2-3; possible D gene TRBD2, 6 bases. V lost 4 bases to trimming and J lost 3 bases, with 15 bases between them. There are 15 residues in the CDR3. CDR1 is SGHRS and CDR2 is YFSETQ in the germline V gene. The CDR3 nucleotides read TGCGCCAGCAGCCCCGGCGCAGGGAGGACAGATACGCAGTATTTT. Its translation: CASSPGAGRTDTQYF. The full variable domain, its missing parts supplied by reference TRBV5-1 and TRBJ2-3, is KAGVTQTPRYLIKTRGQQVTLSCSPISGHRSVSWYQQTPGQGLQFLFEYFSETQRNKGNFPGRFSGRQFSNSRSEMNVSTLELGDSALYLCASSPGAGRTDTQYFGPGTRLTVL.

The sample holds a few counts of this clone. The chain couples TRBV5-4 to TRBJ2-3; TRBD2 agrees at 14 bases. This CDR3 contains 14 residues. V trimming: 10 bases; J trimming: 4 bases; junction bases outside the gene matches: 5. Germline CDR1 SGHNT, CDR2 YYREEE (reference sequence). CDR3 amino acids: CAGGLAGGPDTQYF. Here the CDR3 DNA reads TGTGCCGGAGGACTAGCGGGAGGACCAGATACGCAGTATTTT.

A single count supports this clone. The junction shows a germline mismatch at one end, possibly a read error. The rearrangement uses TRBV6-5 and TRBJ1-5; TRBD1 agrees at 7 bases. CDR3 length: 13 amino acids. CDR1 is MNHEY and CDR2 is SVGAGI in the germline V gene. The CDR3 here is CASTLGQNQTQHF. The CDR3 DNA is TGTGCCAGCACTCTGGGACAGAATCAGACCCAGCATTTT.

The gene calls are TRBV28 and TRBJ1-4, with 9 bases fitting TRBD1. V was clipped by 6 bases and J by 7 bases; unmatched bases: 3. In germline, CDR1 is MDHEN, CDR2 SYDVKM. The CDR3 consists of 13 residues. In nucleotides, the CDR3 is TGTGCCAGCAGGGACAGGGGTACTGAAAAACTGTTTTTT. This encodes CASRDRGTEKLFF.

The rearrangement joins TRBV4-1 to TRBJ1-1; the D gene is possibly TRBD1 (6 bases). Germline V gene lookup returns CDR1 MGHRA and CDR2 YSYEKL. V lost 0 bases and J lost 5, with 13 bases in between. The CDR3 spans 15 residues. CDR3 in amino acids: CASSQDRTQGTEAFF. The DNA of the CDR3 is TGCGCCAGCAGCCAAGATAGGACTCAGGGGACTGAAGCTTTCTTT.

The chain uses TRBV13 and TRBJ2-5; tentatively, D is TRBD2 (5 bases). The CDR3 extends over 15 amino acids. V lost 0 bases and J lost 4, with 12 bases in between. CDR1 and CDR2 from the germline V gene are PRHDT and FYEKMQ (reference sequence). The CDR3 here is CASSLGSAGPETQYF. The CDR3 nucleotides are TGTGCCAGCAGCTTAGGCAGTGCGGGTCCAGAGACCCAGTACTTC.

This chain links TRBV7-9 with TRBJ2-5; 10 nucleotides agree with TRBD1. The CDR3 extends over 18 amino acids. With V trimmed by 1 base and J by 1 base, 9 bases remained unmatched. The germline V gene encodes CDR1 SEHNR and CDR2 FQNEAQ (reference sequence). The DNA of the CDR3 is TGTGCCAGCAGCTTAGTGCTGACAGGGGGCCCTTCCCAAGAGACCCAGTACTTC. Its protein is CASSLVLTGGPSQETQYF.